Sequencing of this TCR beta chain was carried out in a study of control samples from healthy donors and cancer patients. Clones were read by immunoSEQ multiplex PCR, and TCRdb kept only the in-frame ones, dropping some. The sample yields around 170,000 clones, 70% to 90% seen once. This clone showed up just a few times. This receptor was taken from a woman aged 30 to 39 in good health. Sequencing input: blood.

The CDR3 coding sequence is TGCGCCAGCAGCCAGTGGGAGGGGACAGGGGGCAGTGGCTACACCTTC. Protein product: CASSQWEGTGGSGYTF. The chain employs TRBV4-1 and TRBJ1-2; TRBD1 matches 12 bases. CDR1 and CDR2 from the germline V gene are MGHRA and YSYEKL. The CDR3 runs 16 residues. After removal of 3 bases from V and 7 bases from J, the junction contained 9 bases not matched to a gene.